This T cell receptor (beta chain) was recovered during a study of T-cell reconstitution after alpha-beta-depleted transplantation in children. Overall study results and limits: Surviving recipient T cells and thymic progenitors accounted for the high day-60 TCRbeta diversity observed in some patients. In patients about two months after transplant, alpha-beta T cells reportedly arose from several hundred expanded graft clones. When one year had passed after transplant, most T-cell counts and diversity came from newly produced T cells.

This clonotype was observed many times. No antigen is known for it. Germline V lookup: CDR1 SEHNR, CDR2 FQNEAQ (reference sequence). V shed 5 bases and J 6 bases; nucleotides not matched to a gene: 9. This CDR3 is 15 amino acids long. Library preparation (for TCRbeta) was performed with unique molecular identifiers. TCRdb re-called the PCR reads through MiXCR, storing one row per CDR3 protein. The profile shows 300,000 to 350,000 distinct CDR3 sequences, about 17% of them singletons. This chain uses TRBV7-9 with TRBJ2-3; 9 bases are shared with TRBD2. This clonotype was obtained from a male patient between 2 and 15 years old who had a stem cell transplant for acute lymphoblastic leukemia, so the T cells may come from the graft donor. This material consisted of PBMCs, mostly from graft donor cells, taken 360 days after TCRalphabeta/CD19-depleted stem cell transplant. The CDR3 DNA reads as TGTGCCAGCAGCGATCCGGGACTAGCCCCCGATACGCAGTATTTT. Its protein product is CASSDPGLAPDTQYF.